This T cell receptor beta chain derives from a study of T cell responses to AZD1222 COVID-19 vaccine. With V trimmed by 11 bases and J by 5 bases, 22 bases remained unmatched. From germline, CDR1 is WNHNN and CDR2 SYGVQD (reference sequence). This CDR3 comprises 18 residues. The assay was immunoSEQ multiplex PCR, and TCRdb's table has in-frame clones only and misses some. The table includes 110,000 to 150,000 clones, 88% detected once. Study-wide points: Baseline antibody screening turned up just six seropositive AZD1222 recipients. Close to half of all spike-specific TCRs reportedly target regions of the variants that are unmutated. Two doses of AZD1222 preceded a rise in Spike-specific TCR breadth and depth. Donors were chiefly white British, with a greater number of females, and clonal diversity was perhaps underestimated.

In the case of this clone: No antigen is known for it.

This chain joins TRBV10-1 and TRBJ2-1, with 9 positions matching TRBD2. Here the sequenced sample was peripheral blood, taken on day 0 of AZD1222 vaccination. This sequence was found in an adult in good health. The CDR3 sequence: CAQQSAGFSGSPHNEQFF. CDR3 coding DNA: TGCGCCCAGCAGTCAGCCGGGTTTAGCGGGAGCCCCCACAATGAGCAGTTCTTC.